One TCR beta chain is described in this entry. This sample is drawn from a study of patients and donors after allogeneic stem cell transplantation. From the RT-PCR reads, TCRdb called clonotypes with MiXCR, one entry per CDR3 protein. Of around 90,000 distinct CDR3 sequences listed, about 48% are singletons. The V end was cut by 6 bases, the J end by 7 bases, with 15 bases between. The length of the CDR3 is 13 residues. The chain employs TRBV12-3 or TRBV12-4 and TRBJ1-2; D uncertain. Sequenced input: blood, either unsorted or a sorted T cell fraction (not recorded which). This receptor was obtained from a human donor who was either an allogeneic HSCT recipient or a stem cell or donor lymphocyte infusion donor (not recorded which). It is not recorded whose cells these are; they may come from a transplant donor. Written as DNA, the CDR3 is TGTGCCAGCAGACCGGACTATGAGCGTGGCTACACCTTC. Protein sequence: CASRPDYERGYTF.